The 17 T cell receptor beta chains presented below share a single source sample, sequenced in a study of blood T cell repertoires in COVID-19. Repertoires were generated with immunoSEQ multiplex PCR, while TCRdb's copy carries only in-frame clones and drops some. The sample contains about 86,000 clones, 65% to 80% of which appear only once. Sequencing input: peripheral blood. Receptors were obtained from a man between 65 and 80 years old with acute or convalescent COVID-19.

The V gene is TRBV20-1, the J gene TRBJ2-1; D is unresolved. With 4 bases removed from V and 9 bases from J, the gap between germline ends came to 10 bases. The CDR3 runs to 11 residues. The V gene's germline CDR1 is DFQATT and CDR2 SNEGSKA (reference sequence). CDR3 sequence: CSAMSPGEQFF. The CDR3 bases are TGCAGTGCTATGTCCCCGGGTGAGCAGTTCTTC.

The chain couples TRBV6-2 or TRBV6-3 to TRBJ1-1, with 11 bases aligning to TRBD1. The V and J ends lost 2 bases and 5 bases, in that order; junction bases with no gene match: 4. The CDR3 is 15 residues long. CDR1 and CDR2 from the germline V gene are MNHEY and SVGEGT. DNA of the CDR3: TGTGCCAGCAGTTACCCCCGGGACAGGGGGACTGAAGCTTTCTTT. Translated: CASSYPRDRGTEAFF.

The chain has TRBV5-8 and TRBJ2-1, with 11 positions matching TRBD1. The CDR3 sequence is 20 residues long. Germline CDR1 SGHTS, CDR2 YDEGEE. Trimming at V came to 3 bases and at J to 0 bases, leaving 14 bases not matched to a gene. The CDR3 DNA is TGTGCCAGCAGCTCGCGTCCCGGGACAGGGGGGCCTAGCTCCTACAATGAGCAGTTCTTC. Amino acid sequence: CASSSRPGTGGPSSYNEQFF.

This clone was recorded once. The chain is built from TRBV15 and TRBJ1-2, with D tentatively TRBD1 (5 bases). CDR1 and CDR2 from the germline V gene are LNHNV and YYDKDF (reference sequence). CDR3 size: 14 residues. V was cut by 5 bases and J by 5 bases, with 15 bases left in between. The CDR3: CATSQRQRAYGYTF. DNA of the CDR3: TGTGCCACCAGCCAACGACAGCGAGCTTATGGCTACACCTTC.

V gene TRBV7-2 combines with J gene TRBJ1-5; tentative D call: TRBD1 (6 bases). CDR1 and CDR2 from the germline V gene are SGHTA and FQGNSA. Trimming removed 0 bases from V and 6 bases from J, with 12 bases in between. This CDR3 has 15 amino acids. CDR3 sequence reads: CASSLAGATVQPQHF. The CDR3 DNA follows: TGTGCCAGCAGCTTAGCGGGGGCTACGGTTCAGCCCCAGCATTTT. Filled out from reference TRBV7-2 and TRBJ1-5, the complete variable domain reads GAGVSQSPSNKVTEKGKDVELRCDPISGHTALYWYRQSLGQGLEFLIYFQGNSAPDKSGLPSDRFSAERTGGSVSTLTIQRTQQEDSAVYLCASSLAGATVQPQHFGDGTRLSIL.

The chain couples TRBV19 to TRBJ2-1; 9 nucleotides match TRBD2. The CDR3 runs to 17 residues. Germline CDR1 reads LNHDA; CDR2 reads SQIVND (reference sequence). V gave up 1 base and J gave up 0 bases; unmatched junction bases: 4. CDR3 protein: CASSIGGGEPSYNEQFF. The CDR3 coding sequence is TGTGCCAGTAGTATAGGCGGGGGGGAACCCTCCTACAATGAGCAGTTCTTC. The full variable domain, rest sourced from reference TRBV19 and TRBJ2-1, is DGGITQSPKYLFRKEGQNVTLSCEQNLNHDAMYWYRQDPGQGLRLIYYSQIVNDFQKGDIAEGYSVSREKKESFPLTVTSAQKNPTAFYLCASSIGGGEPSYNEQFFGPGTRLTVL.

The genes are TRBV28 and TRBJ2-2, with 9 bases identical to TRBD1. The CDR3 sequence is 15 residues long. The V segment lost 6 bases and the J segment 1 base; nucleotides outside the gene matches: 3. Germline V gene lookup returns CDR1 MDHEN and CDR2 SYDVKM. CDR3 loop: CASSRTGVNTGELFF. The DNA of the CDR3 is TGTGCCAGCAGCCGGACAGGGGTGAACACCGGGGAGCTGTTTTTT.

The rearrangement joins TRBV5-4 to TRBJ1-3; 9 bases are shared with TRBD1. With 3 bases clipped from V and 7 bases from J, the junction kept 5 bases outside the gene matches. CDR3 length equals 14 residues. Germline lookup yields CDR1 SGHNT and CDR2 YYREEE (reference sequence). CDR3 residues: CASSSGQGRNTIYF. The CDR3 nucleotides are TGTGCCAGCAGCTCAGGACAGGGGAGGAACACCATATATTTT.

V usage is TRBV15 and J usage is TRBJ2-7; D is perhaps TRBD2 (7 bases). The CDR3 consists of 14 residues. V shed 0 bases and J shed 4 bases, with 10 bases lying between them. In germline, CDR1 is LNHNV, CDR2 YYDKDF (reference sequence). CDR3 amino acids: CATSRDRGGYEQYF. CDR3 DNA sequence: TGTGCCACCAGCAGAGATAGGGGGGGGTACGAGCAGTACTTC.

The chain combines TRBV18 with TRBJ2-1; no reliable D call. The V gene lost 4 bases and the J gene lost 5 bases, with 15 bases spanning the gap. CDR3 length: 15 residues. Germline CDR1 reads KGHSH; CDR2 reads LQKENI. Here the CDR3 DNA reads TGTGCCAGCTCACTAGCTGTGCCCCCTCACAATGAGCAGTTCTTC. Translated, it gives CASSLAVPPHNEQFF.

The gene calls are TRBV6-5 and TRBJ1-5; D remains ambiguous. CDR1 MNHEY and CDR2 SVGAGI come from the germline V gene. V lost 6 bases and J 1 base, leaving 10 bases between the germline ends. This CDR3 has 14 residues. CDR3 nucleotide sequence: TGTGCCAGCAGAAGCGGATGGAGCAATCAGCCCCAGCATTTT. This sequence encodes CASRSGWSNQPQHF.

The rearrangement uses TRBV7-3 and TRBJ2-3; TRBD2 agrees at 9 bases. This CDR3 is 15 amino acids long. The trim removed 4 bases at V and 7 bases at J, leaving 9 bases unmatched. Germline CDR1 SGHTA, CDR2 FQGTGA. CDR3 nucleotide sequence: TGTGCCAGCAGCTCGGGGAGTCTAGCGGGGAATACGCAGTATTTT. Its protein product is CASSSGSLAGNTQYF.

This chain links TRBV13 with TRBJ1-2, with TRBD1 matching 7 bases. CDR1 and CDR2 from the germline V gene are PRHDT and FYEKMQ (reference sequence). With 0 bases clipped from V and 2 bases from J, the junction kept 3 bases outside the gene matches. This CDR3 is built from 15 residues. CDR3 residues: CASSLGTGRNYGYTF. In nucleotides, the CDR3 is TGTGCCAGCAGCTTAGGGACAGGGCGAAACTATGGCTACACCTTC.

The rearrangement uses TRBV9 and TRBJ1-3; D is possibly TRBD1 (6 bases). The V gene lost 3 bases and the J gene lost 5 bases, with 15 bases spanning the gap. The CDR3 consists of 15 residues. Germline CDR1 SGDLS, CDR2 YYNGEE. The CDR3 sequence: CASSETWGPRNTIYF. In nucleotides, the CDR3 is TGTGCCAGCAGCGAGACGTGGGGGCCAAGAAACACCATATATTTT.

The CDR3 coding sequence is TGTGCCAGCAGCGACAGGGGCAAGGCCCAGTACTTC. It translates to CASSDRGKAQYF. V is TRBV6-6 and J is TRBJ2-5; 8 nucleotides line up with TRBD1. The J segment lost 9 bases and the V segment lost 6 bases, leaving 6 bases of the junction unmatched. The CDR3 extends over 12 amino acids. Germline V lookup: CDR1 MNHNY, CDR2 SVGAGI (reference sequence).

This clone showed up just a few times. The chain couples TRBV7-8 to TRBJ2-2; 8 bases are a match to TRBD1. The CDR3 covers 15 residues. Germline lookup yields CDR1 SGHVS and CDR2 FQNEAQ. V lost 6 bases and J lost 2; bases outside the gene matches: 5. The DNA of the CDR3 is TGTGCCAGCAGTCTACAGGGGGTTAACACCGGGGAGCTGTTTTTT. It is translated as CASSLQGVNTGELFF. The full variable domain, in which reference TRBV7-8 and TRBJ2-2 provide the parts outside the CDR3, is GAGVSQSPRYKVAKRGQDVALRCDPISGHVSLFWYQQALGQGPEFLTYFQNEAQLDKSGLPSDRFFAERPEGSVSTLKIQRTQQEDSAVYLCASSLQGVNTGELFFGEGSRLTVL.

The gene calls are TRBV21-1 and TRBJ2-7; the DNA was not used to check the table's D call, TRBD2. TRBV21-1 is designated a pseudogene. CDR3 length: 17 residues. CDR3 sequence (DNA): TGTGCCAGCAGCAAAGCGCTGCGGGAACGGGGCTCCTACGAGCAGTACTTC. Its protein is CASSKALRERGSYEQYF.